Following are 12 T cell receptor beta chains from one sample sequenced in a study of control samples from healthy donors and cancer patients. Assay: immunoSEQ multiplex PCR; the TCRdb copy retains only in-frame clones and omits some. The sample consists of under 50,000 clones, approximately 87% of them appearing once. The material sequenced was PBMCs. Source of these receptors: a woman aged 60-70 years with lung cancer.

V is TRBV25-1 and J is TRBJ1-6; no clear D. This CDR3 comprises 14 residues. Between the trimmed V and J ends, which lost 4 bases and 8 bases, there was a span of 12 bases. Germline V gene sequence: CDR1 MGHDK, CDR2 SYGVNS. In DNA form, the CDR3 reads TGTGCCAGCAGTGTGTCCCAGTGGGATTCACCCCTCCACTTT. Its translation is CASSVSQWDSPLHF.

The sample holds a few counts of this clone. The chain is built from TRBV21-1 and TRBJ2-1; the DNA was not used to check the table's D call, TRBD1. TRBV21-1 is listed as a pseudogene. The CDR3 contains 16 residues. In DNA, the CDR3 is TGTGCCAGCAGCCCAATAGGGACAGGGATTTACAATGAGCAGTTCTTC. Amino acids: CASSPIGTGIYNEQFF.

The rearrangement uses TRBV27 and TRBJ2-7; 7 bases line up with TRBD1. Germline V lookup: CDR1 MNHEY, CDR2 SMNVEV (reference sequence). This CDR3 is 14 amino acids long. J gave up 1 base and V 3 bases, and 3 bases lay outside the gene matches. The CDR3: CASSLGQSSYEQYF. The DNA for the CDR3 is TGTGCCAGCAGTTTGGGACAGTCGTCCTACGAGCAGTACTTC.

The rearrangement joins TRBV6-1 to TRBJ2-7, with 13 bases fitting TRBD2. This CDR3 has 19 residues. CDR1 and CDR2 from the germline V gene are MNHNS and SASEGT. The V gene end was trimmed by 1 base and the J gene end by 0 bases; junction bases not matched to a gene: 9. For the CDR3, the DNA is TGTGCCAGCAGTGAAGGCTCCCCGGGACTAGCGGGGCACTCCTACGAGCAGTACTTC. It encodes CASSEGSPGLAGHSYEQYF.

The genes are TRBV28 and TRBJ2-5, with 7 nucleotides matching TRBD1. The CDR3 loop spans 16 amino acids. Per germline, CDR1 MDHEN and CDR2 SYDVKM. V shed 4 bases and J 0 bases; nucleotides not matched to a gene: 8. DNA for the CDR3: TGTGCCAGCAGTTCCCAACGGACAGGCAACCAAGAGACCCAGTACTTC. It yields the protein CASSSQRTGNQETQYF.

V and J are TRBV6-5 and TRBJ2-7, with TRBD1 matching over 7 bases. CDR1 MNHEY and CDR2 SVGAGI come from the germline V gene. The CDR3 extends over 14 amino acids. The ends lost 3 bases at V and 3 bases at J; junction bases unmatched: 5. CDR3 protein: CASSYLQGHYEQYF. CDR3 in DNA: TGTGCCAGCAGTTATCTACAGGGGCACTACGAGCAGTACTTC.

Here the CDR3 DNA reads TGTGCCAGCAGCGTAGGACCCACGATCTCCTACGAGCAGTACTTC. Residues: CASSVGPTISYEQYF. This chain links TRBV9 with TRBJ2-7; D is ambiguous. Germline values: CDR1 SGDLS, CDR2 YYNGEE. The CDR3 spans 15 residues. The ends were cut back, 0 bases at V and 0 bases at J, with 10 bases in the middle. The entire variable domain, with the rest obtained from reference TRBV9 and TRBJ2-7, is as follows: DSGVTQTPKHLITATGQRVTLRCSPRSGDLSVYWYQQSLDQGLQFLIQYYNGEERAKGNILERFSAQQFPDLHSELNLSSLELGDSALYFCASSVGPTISYEQYFGPGTRLTVT.

The chain recombines TRBV11-2 with TRBJ1-4, with D tentatively TRBD1 (6 bases). From germline, CDR1 is SGHAT and CDR2 FQNNGV. Between the trimmed V and J ends, which lost 3 bases and 8 bases, there was a span of 19 bases. CDR3 length equals 16 residues. The CDR3 region is CASSFLGGRGVEKLFF. The CDR3, as DNA: TGTGCCAGCAGCTTTTTGGGGGGCAGGGGAGTAGAAAAACTGTTTTTT.

The gene calls are TRBV7-2 and TRBJ2-1, with 7 bases matching TRBD1. The CDR3 contains 15 residues. The germline CDR1 and CDR2 sequences are SGHTA and FQGNSA. V was pared by 9 bases and J by 0 bases, with 8 bases of the junction left unmatched. CDR3: CASASSGGSYNEQFF. The CDR3 DNA follows: TGTGCCAGTGCAAGTTCAGGGGGCTCCTACAATGAGCAGTTCTTC.

This chain connects TRBV6-4 to TRBJ2-1; 8 bases are a match to TRBD2. Unmatched junction bases numbered 9, after V lost 4 bases and J lost 7 bases. Germline-derived CDR1 and CDR2 are MRHNA and SNTAGT. The CDR3 totals 15 residues. For the CDR3, the DNA is TGTGCCAGCAGTGGCTTCGCGGGAGGTTTTAATGAGCAGTTCTTC. Its translation is CASSGFAGGFNEQFF.

V is TRBV30 and J is TRBJ1-4; 7 bases map to TRBD1. Losses at the gene ends were 5 bases for V and 0 bases for J; bases not matched to a gene: 0. CDR3 length equals 13 residues. Germline assignment: CDR1 GTSNPN and CDR2 SVGIG (reference sequence). DNA for the CDR3: TGTGCCTGGGACAGGGCAACTAATGAAAAACTGTTTTTT. Amino acids: CAWDRATNEKLFF.

Only one count was recorded for this clone. The chain recombines TRBV7-2 with TRBJ2-3; 8 bases are shared with TRBD2. V was pared by 1 base and J by 1 base, with 4 bases of the junction left unmatched. This CDR3 comprises 16 residues. Germline CDR1 reads SGHTA; CDR2 reads FQGNSA. The CDR3 DNA follows: TGTGCCAGCAGCTTAGACGGGAGGGATGGCACAGATACGCAGTATTTT. Translated, it gives CASSLDGRDGTDTQYF.